This T cell receptor beta chain was obtained from a study of beta chain features in type 1 diabetes. Study findings and constraints: Patients with type 1 diabetes showed fewer VDJ junction insertions and more deletions.

Germline lookup yields CDR1 KGHSH and CDR2 LQKENI. Deletions cut 3 bases from V and 2 bases from J, with 8 bases between. This CDR3 contains 13 residues. Only a few counts were recorded for this clone. The antigen is not known. Other DNA sequences in this specimen translate into the identical CDR3. TCRB transcripts that were expressed got sequenced, as all of the isolated RNA had been reverse transcribed. The method was immunoSEQ multiplex PCR; TCRdb's version includes in-frame clones alone and lacks a portion of them. The table records 860,000 or so clones, 17% of them present only once. The receptor was isolated from a young woman in good health. V gene TRBV18 combines with J gene TRBJ2-7; the D is unclear. The material sequenced was naive CD4+ T cells from blood. In DNA, the CDR3 is TGTGCCAGCTCACCCTCTCGTACCTACGAGCAGTACTTC. This translates into CASSPSRTYEQYF.